Below, 9 T cell receptor beta chains from the same sample are listed, as sequenced in a study of blood T cell repertoires in COVID-19. The table came from immunoSEQ multiplex PCR; TCRdb's copy has only in-frame clones and leaves some out. The sample includes about 160,000 clones, approximately 85% of them seen just once. The sample taken for sequencing was peripheral blood. These receptor sequences come from a woman between 45 and 60 years old with COVID-19, enrolled during active disease.

The chain links TRBV14 to TRBJ2-7; 7 bases are shared with TRBD1. V lost 4 bases to trimming and J lost 3 bases; unmatched junction nucleotides: 6. The CDR3 is made up of 14 amino acids. Germline values: CDR1 SGHDN, CDR2 FVKESK. This CDR3 reads CASSPTGSFYEQYF. CDR3 nucleotide sequence: TGTGCCAGCAGCCCGACAGGGTCGTTCTACGAGCAGTACTTC.

The chain has TRBV7-9 and TRBJ1-2; D gene ambiguous. V was trimmed by 4 bases and J by 6 bases, leaving 9 bases between them. Germline-derived CDR1 and CDR2 are SEHNR and FQNEAQ (reference sequence). The length of the CDR3 is 12 residues. The CDR3: CASSSRGDGYTF. The CDR3 region has the DNA TGTGCCAGCAGCTCCCGCGGGGATGGCTACACCTTC.

The rearrangement links TRBV9 to TRBJ2-3; TRBD2 aligns across 9 bases. The V and J ends lost 0 bases and 2 bases, in that order; junction bases with no gene match: 7. This CDR3 is 17 amino acids long. Germline CDR1 and CDR2: SGDLS and YYNGEE. For the CDR3, the DNA is TGTGCCAGCAGCGTAGGACGGGGACTAGCACCCACAGATACGCAGTATTTT. It translates to CASSVGRGLAPTDTQYF.

The chain joins TRBV7-2 to TRBJ2-1, with 7 bases identical to TRBD2. Germline V lookup: CDR1 SGHTA, CDR2 FQGNSA. The CDR3 consists of 15 residues. Trimming took 1 base from V and 7 from J; bases not matched to a gene: 7. The CDR3 nucleotides read TGTGCCAGCAGCTTAGTGGCGGGGGAATGGAATGAGCAGTTCTTC. It yields the protein CASSLVAGEWNEQFF. Full variable domain (remainder filled in from reference TRBV7-2 and TRBJ2-1): GAGVSQSPSNKVTEKGKDVELRCDPISGHTALYWYRQSLGQGLEFLIYFQGNSAPDKSGLPSDRFSAERTGGSVSTLTIQRTQQEDSAVYLCASSLVAGEWNEQFFGPGTRLTVL.

The chain combines TRBV5-1 with TRBJ2-1, with 9 bases identical to TRBD1. Germline V gene data show CDR1 as SGHRS and CDR2 as YFSETQ. The CDR3 is 14 residues long. With 4 bases clipped from V and 5 bases from J, the junction kept 4 bases outside the gene matches. CDR3 DNA sequence: TGCGCCAGCAGCCCGGGGACAGGGAACAATGAGCAGTTCTTC. It translates to CASSPGTGNNEQFF.

The chain combines TRBV7-9 with TRBJ2-7; 8 nucleotides align to TRBD2. The V gene end was trimmed by 4 bases and the J gene end by 6 bases; junction bases not matched to a gene: 11. The CDR3 covers 15 residues. In germline, CDR1 is SEHNR, CDR2 FQNEAQ (reference sequence). CDR3 amino acids: CASSSPTSANFEQYF. CDR3 DNA: TGTGCCAGCAGCTCTCCGACTAGCGCAAATTTCGAGCAGTACTTC.

The CDR3 here is CASSATGVGPYEQYF. The CDR3 region has the DNA TGCGCCAGCAGCGCGACAGGGGTGGGTCCCTACGAGCAGTACTTC. This chain connects TRBV5-1 to TRBJ2-7, with 8 bases lining up with TRBD1. In germline, CDR1 is SGHRS, CDR2 YFSETQ. The CDR3 extends over 15 amino acids. The V and J ends lost 4 bases and 2 bases, in that order; junction bases with no gene match: 8.

The V call is TRBV19, the J call TRBJ1-5; 10 nucleotides match TRBD1. The ends lost 6 bases at V and 2 bases at J; junction bases unmatched: 4. The CDR3 covers 15 residues. CDR1 LNHDA and CDR2 SQIVND come from the germline V gene (reference sequence). This CDR3 reads CASRDRGAGNQPQHF. CDR3 DNA sequence: TGTGCCAGTAGGGACAGGGGGGCGGGCAATCAGCCCCAGCATTTT.

There are a few counts of this clone. This chain joins TRBV6-5 and TRBJ1-6; 9 positions agree with TRBD1. Germline-derived CDR1 and CDR2 are MNHEY and SVGAGI. V was clipped by 1 base and J by 7 bases; unmatched bases: 2. This CDR3 has 15 amino acids. DNA for the CDR3: TGTGCCAGCAGTTACTTCGGGACAGGGAATTCACCCCTCCACTTT. It yields the protein CASSYFGTGNSPLHF.